One and the same sample provided the 9 T cell receptor beta chains below, sequenced in a study of shared clonotypes between healthy human individuals. Method: immunoSEQ multiplex PCR; TCRdb's copy keeps in-frame clones and lacks some. The table records some 2.3 million clones, 93% of them present only once. The specimen sequenced was naive CD4+ T cells from PBMCs. Subset described: CD45RA+ positively selected. All receptors derive from a man between 18 and 29 years old in good health. Some clones in this sample may be carry-over from other donors' samples.

The chain recombines TRBV28 with TRBJ1-3; 7 nucleotides agree with TRBD1. In germline, CDR1 is MDHEN, CDR2 SYDVKM. After removal of 8 bases from V and 2 bases from J, the junction contained 6 bases not matched to a gene. The CDR3 runs 14 residues. The CDR3 nucleotides are TGTGCCAGCGGACGAACAGGGGCTGGAAACACCATATATTTT. Translating it yields CASGRTGAGNTIYF.

As for this clone: The junction does not match germline at one end; this may be a read error. The rearrangement links TRBV2 to TRBJ2-7; 11 nucleotides match TRBD1. The CDR3 has 13 amino acids. Germline assignment: CDR1 SNHLY and CDR2 FYNNEI. CDR3 sequence: CASSDGDRGKADF. In DNA form, the CDR3 reads TGTGCCAGCAGTGACGGGGACAGGGGGAAGGCCGACTTC.

The genes are TRBV7-8 and TRBJ1-5, with 8 bases fitting TRBD1. The germline V gene encodes CDR1 SGHVS and CDR2 FQNEAQ. V was clipped by 1 base and J by 7 bases; unmatched bases: 6. The CDR3 runs to 15 residues. In DNA form, the CDR3 reads TGTGCCAGCAGCTTAGAAGGAGCAGGGGGCCAGCCCCAGCATTTT. Translating it yields CASSLEGAGGQPQHF. The variable domain in full, with the rest retrieved from reference TRBV7-8 and TRBJ1-5, is GAGVSQSPRYKVAKRGQDVALRCDPISGHVSLFWYQQALGQGPEFLTYFQNEAQLDKSGLPSDRFFAERPEGSVSTLKIQRTQQEDSAVYLCASSLEGAGGQPQHFGDGTRLSIL.

The gene calls are TRBV28 and TRBJ2-7, with 8 bases aligning to TRBD2. J gave up 3 bases and V 6 bases, and 10 bases lay outside the gene matches. The CDR3 runs 15 residues. CDR1 and CDR2 from the germline V gene are MDHEN and SYDVKM. For the CDR3, the DNA is TGTGCCAGCAGCCGAACGGGGGGGGGCAGCTACGAGCAGTACTTC. Protein: CASSRTGGGSYEQYF.

A word on this clone: One junction end disagrees with the germline gene, perhaps due to a read error. V is TRBV5-1 and J is TRBJ2-5; no firm D call. CDR1 SGHRS and CDR2 YFSETQ come from the germline V gene. There are 14 residues in the CDR3. DNA for the CDR3: TGCGCCAGCTGCTTGGGAACAACGAGGGAGACCCAGTACTTC. It translates to CASCLGTTRETQYF. Full variable domain (outside the CDR3, taken from reference TRBV5-1 and TRBJ2-5): KAGVTQTPRYLIKTRGQQVTLSCSPISGHRSVSWYQQTPGQGLQFLFEYFSETQRNKGNFPGRFSGRQFSNSRSEMNVSTLELGDSALYLCASCLGTTRETQYFGPGTRLLVL.

The chain links TRBV11-3 to TRBJ1-2, with 11 bases aligning to TRBD1. Trimming removed 4 bases from V and 3 bases from J; junction bases left unmatched: 7. Germline values: CDR1 SGHNT, CDR2 YENEEA. This CDR3 has 16 residues. CDR3 sequence reads: CASSSAGTGGDYGYTF. CDR3 sequence (DNA): TGTGCCAGCAGCTCTGCTGGGACAGGGGGGGACTATGGCTACACCTTC.

The chain links TRBV28 to TRBJ2-2; 8 bases line up with TRBD2. V lost 6 bases to trimming and J lost 4 bases; unmatched junction nucleotides: 7. CDR3 length: 15 residues. The germline CDR1 and CDR2 sequences are MDHEN and SYDVKM. This CDR3 is CASSLGGGGTGELFF. As DNA, the CDR3 is TGTGCCAGCAGCCTCGGGGGGGGCGGCACCGGGGAGCTGTTTTTT.

This clone was picked up one time. This chain connects TRBV5-1 to TRBJ2-3; D may be TRBD2 (5 bases). The length of the CDR3 is 14 residues. Germline V gene data show CDR1 as SGHRS and CDR2 as YFSETQ. Trimming removed 4 bases from V and 4 bases from J, with 13 bases in between. The CDR3 sequence is CASSTRAGADTQYF. In DNA, the CDR3 is TGCGCCAGCAGCACGCGGGCGGGTGCAGATACGCAGTATTTT.

This chain joins TRBV7-2 and TRBJ2-7; D call uncertain. V dropped 3 bases and J dropped 2 bases, with 14 bases sitting between them. Germline-derived CDR1 and CDR2 are SGHTA and FQGNSA. The CDR3 has 15 residues. CDR3 in amino acids: CASSFPRTFPYEQYF. DNA for the CDR3: TGTGCCAGCAGCTTTCCGAGGACGTTCCCCTACGAGCAGTACTTC.